Described below is a single T cell receptor beta chain sequence and its context. This clone came up a few times. Its antigen is not yet known. The record has no base qualities; no much larger clone is one base away. CDR1 and CDR2 are read off the germline V gene as MNHEY and SVGAGI. V loses 7 bases of germline sequence and J loses 3 bases, and the interval between the two ends is 11 bases. Its CDR3 holds 13 amino acids, cysteine through phenylalanine. Here the CDR3 DNA is all that survives: 39 bases in frame from base 1. These data are taken from a study of blood T cell repertoires in COVID-19 (dated by TCRdb to the early 2020s). For the wider study: Samples from collaborators originated in the United States, Italy and Spain and spanned both the acute and convalescent phases of COVID-19. The prospective study material was composed of cDNA or gDNA derived from T cells, B-cell-depleted T cells, or PBMCs. Deeply sampled blood TCRbeta repertoires from subjects exposed to, actively infected with, or recovered from COVID-19 were included in the dataset. The repertoires were released in a freely available public database intended as a resource for research on the immune response to SARS-CoV-2. The samples were drawn from the first 160 participants of the ongoing ImmuneRACE study and from 950 to 1,500 subjects provided by 6 global collaborators. The sample metadata nearly always contained a de-identified subject ID, COVID-19 status, age in years and sex. Where available, HLA class I and class II types were taken from metadata supplied by the sample provider and were not determined by assay-based typing. Here is what the overall study found, with its caveats: How much clinical and demographic metadata was included differed by source and by participant, and the metadata was provided uncurated.

TCRbeta CDR3 regions were amplified from genomic DNA using the immunoSEQ Assay, a bias-controlled multiplex PCR. The original methods were these. The number of nucleated cells in each sample was estimated from the amplification of reference gene primers within the assay. To quantify the absolute abundance of each unique TCRbeta CDR3 rearrangement, sequence reads were collapsed and filtered. Productive Simpson clonality was computed per sample as the square root of Simpson's diversity index over productive rearrangements. Not all clones reach the TCRdb copy of this immuneACCESS table, which keeps in-frame sequences only. Checked studies attribute under half of the gap to unresolved V genes and leave the rest unexplained. D and trimming come from the DNA, and the V and J calls and clone size come from that table. A total of 15,000 to 20,000 clones appear in this sample, about 80% of them only once. Jointly, the top ten make up approximately 9% of the sample.

Each collaborating institution followed its own protocols to collect whole blood in K2EDTA tubes. For TCRbeta analysis, collaborators shipped samples as frozen whole blood, isolated PBMCs, or DNA extracted from either of those sample types. This chain is built from TRBV6-5 and TRBJ2-3, with the D gene too uncertain to name. The source material was peripheral blood. The sequence was collected from a human donor in a cohort sampled during active COVID-19. The nucleotides read TGTGCCAGCAAAGCCCCATCGACAGATACGCAGTATTTT. It translates to CASKAPSTDTQYF.